The clone carrying this T cell receptor beta chain has only a few counts. Its antigen remains unidentified. This record comes from a study of response to subunit inactivated influenza vaccine. Findings and caveats of the study: Each seasonal influenza vaccination, the authors suggested, recruits few new T cells.

TCRdb re-analysed the RT-PCR reads in MiXCR, keeping a single row per CDR3 protein. The table includes around 520,000 distinct CDR3 sequences, 12% detected once. Trimming cost V 2 bases and J 0 bases, with 11 bases left between them. The CDR3 consists of 16 residues. Germline V gene data show CDR1 as MNHEY and CDR2 as SVGEGT. V gene TRBV6-2 or TRBV6-3 combines with J gene TRBJ2-1, with D tentatively TRBD1 or TRBD2 (5 bases each). The sample in question was PBMCs from blood, obtained on the day of vaccination. The sequence derives from a man in his forties or fifties who received an inactivated influenza vaccine. CDR3 DNA sequence: TGTGCCAGCAGTTACGCCGGGACGGGCTCCTACAATGAGCAGTTCTTC. This translates into CASSYAGTGSYNEQFF.